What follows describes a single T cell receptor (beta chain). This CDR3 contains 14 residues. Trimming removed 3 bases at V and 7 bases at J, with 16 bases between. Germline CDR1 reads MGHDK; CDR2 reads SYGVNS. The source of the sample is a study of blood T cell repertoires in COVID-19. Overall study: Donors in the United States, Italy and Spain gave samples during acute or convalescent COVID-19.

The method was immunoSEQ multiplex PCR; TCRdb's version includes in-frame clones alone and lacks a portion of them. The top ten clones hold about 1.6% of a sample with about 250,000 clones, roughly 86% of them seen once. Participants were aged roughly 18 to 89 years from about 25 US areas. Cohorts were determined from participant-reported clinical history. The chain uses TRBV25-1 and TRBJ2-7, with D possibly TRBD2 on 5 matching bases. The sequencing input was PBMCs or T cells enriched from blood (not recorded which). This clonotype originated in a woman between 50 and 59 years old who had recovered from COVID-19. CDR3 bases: TGTGCCAGCAGTGACGCGGGCCAGTTACGGGAGCAGTACTTC. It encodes CASSDAGQLREQYF.